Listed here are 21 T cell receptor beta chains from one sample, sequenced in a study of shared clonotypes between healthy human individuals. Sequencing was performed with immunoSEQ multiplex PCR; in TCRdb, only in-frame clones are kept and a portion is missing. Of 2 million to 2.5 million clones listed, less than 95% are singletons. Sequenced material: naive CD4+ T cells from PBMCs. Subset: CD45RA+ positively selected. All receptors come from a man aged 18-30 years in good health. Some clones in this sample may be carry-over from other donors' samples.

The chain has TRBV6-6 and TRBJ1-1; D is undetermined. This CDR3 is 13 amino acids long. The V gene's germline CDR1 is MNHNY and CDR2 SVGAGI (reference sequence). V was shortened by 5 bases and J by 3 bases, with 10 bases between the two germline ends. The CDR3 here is CASSPRIYTEAFF. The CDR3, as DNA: TGTGCCAGCAGTCCCCGGATCTACACTGAAGCTTTCTTT.

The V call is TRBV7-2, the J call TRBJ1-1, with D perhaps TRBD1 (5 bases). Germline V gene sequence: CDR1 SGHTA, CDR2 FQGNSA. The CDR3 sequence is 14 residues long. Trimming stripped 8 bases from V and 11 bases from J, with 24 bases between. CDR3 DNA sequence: TGTGCCAGCGGCCGGCGAGGGGCAGTACTGGAGGCTTTCTTT. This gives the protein CASGRRGAVLEAFF.

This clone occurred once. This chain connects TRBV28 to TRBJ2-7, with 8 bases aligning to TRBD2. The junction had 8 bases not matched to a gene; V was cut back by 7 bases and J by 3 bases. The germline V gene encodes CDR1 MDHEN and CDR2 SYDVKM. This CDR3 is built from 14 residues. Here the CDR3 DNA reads TGTGCCAGCACCCCTCCGCGGGAGGTCTACGAGCAGTACTTC. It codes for CASTPPREVYEQYF.

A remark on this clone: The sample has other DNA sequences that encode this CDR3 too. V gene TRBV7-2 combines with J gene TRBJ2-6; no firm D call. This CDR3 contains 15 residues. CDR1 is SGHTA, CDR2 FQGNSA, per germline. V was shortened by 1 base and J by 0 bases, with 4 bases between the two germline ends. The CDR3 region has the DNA TGTGCCAGCAGCTTAGAAAGCTCTGGGGCCAACGTCCTGACTTTC. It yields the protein CASSLESSGANVLTF.

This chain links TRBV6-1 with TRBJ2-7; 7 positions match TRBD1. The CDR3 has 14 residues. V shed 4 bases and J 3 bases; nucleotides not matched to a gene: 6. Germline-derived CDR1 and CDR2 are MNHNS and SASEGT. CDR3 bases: TGTGCCAGCAGTGTGGGGACAGCTCACTACGAGCAGTACTTC. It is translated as CASSVGTAHYEQYF.

Here the CDR3 DNA reads TGTGCCAGCAGTGCACCCGGGCCCCTTGAAGCTTTCTTT. Translating it yields CASSAPGPLEAFF. The chain carries TRBV6-1 and TRBJ1-1; D unclear. Germline V gene lookup returns CDR1 MNHNS and CDR2 SASEGT. There are 13 residues in the CDR3. The germline V and J ends were trimmed by 4 bases and 7 bases, with 13 bases remaining between them.

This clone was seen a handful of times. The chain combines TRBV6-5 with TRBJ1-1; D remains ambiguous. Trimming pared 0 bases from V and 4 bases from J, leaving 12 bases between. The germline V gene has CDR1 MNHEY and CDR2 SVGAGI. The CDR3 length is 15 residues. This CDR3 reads CASSYSSQTPTEAFF. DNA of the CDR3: TGTGCCAGCAGTTACTCCAGCCAAACCCCCACTGAAGCTTTCTTT.

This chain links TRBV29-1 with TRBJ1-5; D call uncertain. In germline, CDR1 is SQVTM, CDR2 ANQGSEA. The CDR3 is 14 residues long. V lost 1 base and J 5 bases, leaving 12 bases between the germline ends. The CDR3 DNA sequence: TGCAGCGTTGAAGGAAGCACAGCTGATCAGCCCCAGCATTTT. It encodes CSVEGSTADQPQHF.

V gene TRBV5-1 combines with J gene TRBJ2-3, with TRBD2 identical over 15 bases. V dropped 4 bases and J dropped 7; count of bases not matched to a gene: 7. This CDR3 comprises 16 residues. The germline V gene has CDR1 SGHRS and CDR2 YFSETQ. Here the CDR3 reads CASSPGGTSGRHTQYF. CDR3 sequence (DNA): TGCGCCAGCAGCCCCGGCGGGACTAGCGGGAGGCATACGCAGTATTTT.

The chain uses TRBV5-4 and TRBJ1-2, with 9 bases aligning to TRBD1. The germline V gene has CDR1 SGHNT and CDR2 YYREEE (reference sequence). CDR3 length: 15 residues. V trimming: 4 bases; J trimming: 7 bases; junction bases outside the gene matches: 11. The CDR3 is CASSHERTGDTGYTF. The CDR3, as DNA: TGTGCCAGCAGCCACGAGCGGACAGGGGATACTGGCTACACCTTC.

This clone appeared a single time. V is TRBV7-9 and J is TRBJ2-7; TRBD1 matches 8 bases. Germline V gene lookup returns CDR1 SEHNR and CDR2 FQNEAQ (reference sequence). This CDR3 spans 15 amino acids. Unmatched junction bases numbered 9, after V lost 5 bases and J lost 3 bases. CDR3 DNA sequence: TGTGCCAGCAGCACGGACAGGGAATACGTCTACGAGCAGTACTTC. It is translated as CASSTDREYVYEQYF.

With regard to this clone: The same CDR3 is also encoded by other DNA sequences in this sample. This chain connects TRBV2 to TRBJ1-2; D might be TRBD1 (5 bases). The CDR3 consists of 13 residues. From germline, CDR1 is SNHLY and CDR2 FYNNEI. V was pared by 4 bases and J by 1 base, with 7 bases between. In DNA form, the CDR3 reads TGTGCCAGCAGTGGGGACGGTAACTATGGCTACACCTTC. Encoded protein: CASSGDGNYGYTF.

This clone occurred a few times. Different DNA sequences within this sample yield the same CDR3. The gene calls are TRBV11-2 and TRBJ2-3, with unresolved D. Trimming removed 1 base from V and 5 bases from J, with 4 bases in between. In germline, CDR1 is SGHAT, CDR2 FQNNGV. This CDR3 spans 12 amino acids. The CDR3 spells CASSLARDTQYF. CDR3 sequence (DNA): TGTGCCAGCAGCTTAGCTAGAGATACGCAGTATTTT.

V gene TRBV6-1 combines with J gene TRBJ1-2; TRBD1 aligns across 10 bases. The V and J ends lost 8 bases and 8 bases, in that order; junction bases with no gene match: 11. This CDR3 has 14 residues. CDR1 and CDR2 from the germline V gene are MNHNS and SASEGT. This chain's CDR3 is CASWDAGTGAGYTF. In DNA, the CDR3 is TGTGCCAGCTGGGATGCCGGGACAGGGGCCGGCTACACCTTC.

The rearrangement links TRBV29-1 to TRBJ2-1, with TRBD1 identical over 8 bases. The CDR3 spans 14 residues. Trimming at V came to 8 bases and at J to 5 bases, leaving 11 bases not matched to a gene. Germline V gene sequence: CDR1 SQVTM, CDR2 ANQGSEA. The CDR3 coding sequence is TGCAGCAAGCTGGGCGGGACAGGCAACAATGAGCAGTTCTTC. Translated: CSKLGGTGNNEQFF.

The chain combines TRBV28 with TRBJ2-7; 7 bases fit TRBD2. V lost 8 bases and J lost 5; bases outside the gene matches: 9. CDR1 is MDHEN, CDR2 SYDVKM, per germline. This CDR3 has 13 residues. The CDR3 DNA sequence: TGTGCCAGCCGGGGGGTGGTGCTTCACGAGCAGTACTTC. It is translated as CASRGVVLHEQYF.

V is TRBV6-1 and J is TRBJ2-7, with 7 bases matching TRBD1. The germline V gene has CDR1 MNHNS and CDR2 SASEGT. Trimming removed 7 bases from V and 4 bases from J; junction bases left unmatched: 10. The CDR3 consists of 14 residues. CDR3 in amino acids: CASMERTGAYEQYF. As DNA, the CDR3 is TGTGCCAGCATGGAGAGGACAGGAGCTTACGAGCAGTACTTC.

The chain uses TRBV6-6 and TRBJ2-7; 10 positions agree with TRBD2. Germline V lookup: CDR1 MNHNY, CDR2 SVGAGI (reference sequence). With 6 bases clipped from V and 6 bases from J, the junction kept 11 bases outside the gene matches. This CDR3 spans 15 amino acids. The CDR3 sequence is CASSPTLAGSPEQYF. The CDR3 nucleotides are TGTGCCAGCAGCCCTACACTAGCGGGGTCCCCCGAGCAGTACTTC.

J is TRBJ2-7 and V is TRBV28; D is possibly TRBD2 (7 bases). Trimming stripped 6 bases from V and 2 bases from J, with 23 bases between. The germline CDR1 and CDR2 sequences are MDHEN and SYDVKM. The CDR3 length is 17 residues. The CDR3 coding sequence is TGTGCCAGCAGCTCTCGAGGGGGAGGGGGAGGACCCTACGAGCAGTACTTC. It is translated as CASSSRGGGGGPYEQYF.

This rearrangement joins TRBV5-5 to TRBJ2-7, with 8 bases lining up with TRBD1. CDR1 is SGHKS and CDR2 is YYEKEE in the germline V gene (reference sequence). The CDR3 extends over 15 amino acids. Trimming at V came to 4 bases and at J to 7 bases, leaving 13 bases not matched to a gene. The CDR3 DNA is TGTGCCAGCAGCGCGCAGACAGGGGTCCAGGGGGAGCAGTACTTC. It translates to CASSAQTGVQGEQYF.

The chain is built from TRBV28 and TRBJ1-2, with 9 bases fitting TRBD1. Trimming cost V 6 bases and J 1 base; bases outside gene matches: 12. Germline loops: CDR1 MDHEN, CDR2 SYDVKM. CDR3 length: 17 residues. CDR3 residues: CASRTPPGQGLNYGYTF. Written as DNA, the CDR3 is TGTGCCAGCAGAACCCCTCCGGGACAGGGCCTTAACTATGGCTACACCTTC.